Described below is a single TCR beta chain sequence and its context. TCRdb keeps only in-frame clones here, not all; method: immunoSEQ multiplex PCR. This table holds approximately 310,000 clones, about nine tenths found once. These data belong to a study of blood T cell repertoires in COVID-19. Study overall: There were acute and convalescent COVID-19 samples, and they came from the United States, Italy and Spain. PBMCs, B-cell-depleted T cells, or T cells were the source of the cDNA or gDNA that made up the material.

The CDR3 spans 14 residues. With 10 bases clipped from V and 4 bases from J, the junction kept 10 bases outside the gene matches. Germline assignment: CDR1 MNHEY and CDR2 SVGAGI. Donors in Cohort 3 counted as recovered after two negative PCRs, clearance, or symptom resolution. Input material: PBMCs or T cells enriched from blood (not recorded which). The sequence was obtained from a man aged 55 to 70 who had recovered from COVID-19. The genes are TRBV6-5 and TRBJ2-7, with TRBD2 matching over 10 bases. CDR3 sequence reads: CATGGPSGRYEQYF. The CDR3 DNA reads TGTGCCACGGGGGGCCCTAGCGGGAGATACGAGCAGTACTTC.